These 3 T cell receptor beta chains were all obtained from the same sample, sequenced in a study of human T cells and chemical hapten exposure. MiXCR, applied by TCRdb to the 5' RACE reads, yields one record per CDR3 protein. Altogether about 80,000 distinct CDR3 sequences are present, approximately 16% being singletons, with the ten largest covering 6.8%. Before extraction, the whole blood was not fractionated, and total RNA was taken from it. The receptors originated from a female donor in good health.

This clonotype has at least ten counts. The rearrangement joins TRBV27 to TRBJ2-6, with D unresolved. Germline V gene lookup returns CDR1 MNHEY and CDR2 SMNVEV (reference sequence). This CDR3 is 13 amino acids long. Trimming left V 2 bases short and J 3 bases short, with 2 bases between. The CDR3 DNA reads TGTGCCAGCAGTTTAGATGGGGCCAACGTCCTGACTTTC. It yields the protein CASSLDGANVLTF.

This clonotype was recorded a few times. This chain joins TRBV2 and TRBJ1-5; possibly TRBD1 for D (5 bases). Germline-derived CDR1 and CDR2 are SNHLY and FYNNEI. The length of the CDR3 is 15 residues. V gave up 1 base and J gave up 3 bases, with 10 bases separating them. The CDR3 loop is CASSEGAGINQPQHF. As DNA, the CDR3 is TGTGCCAGCAGTGAAGGTGCAGGGATCAATCAGCCCCAGCATTTT. Based on the CDR3 plus reference TRBV2 and TRBJ1-5, the full variable domain is EPEVTQTPSHQVTQMGQEVILRCVPISNHLYFYWYRQILGQKVEFLVSFYNNEISEKSEIFDDQFSVERPDGSNFTLKIRSTKLEDSAMYFCASSEGAGINQPQHFGDGTRLSIL.

This chain links TRBV9 with TRBJ2-7; 7 nucleotides align to TRBD1. Germline CDR1 is SGDLS and CDR2 is YYNGEE. V gave up 0 bases and J gave up 2 bases; unmatched junction bases: 2. This CDR3 spans 14 amino acids. CDR3 bases: TGTGCCAGCAGCGTAGGAGACAGGGCCTACGAGCAGTACTTC. This encodes CASSVGDRAYEQYF.